The sequence of this T cell receptor (beta chain) was determined in a study of shared clonotypes between healthy human individuals. All donors were Caucasian adults living in Nashville, Tennessee. Findings and caveats of the study: Naive CD4 clonotype sharing across four donors was 5% to 6%. Larger richness was generally estimated for naive than memory subsets.

In the case of this clone: The antigen remains unidentified. The sample contains more than one DNA sequence encoding this CDR3.

The germline V gene has CDR1 SGHTA and CDR2 FQGNSA. V lost 4 bases and J lost 4; bases outside the gene matches: 5. CDR3 size: 15 residues. Across several immunoSEQ plates, the genomic DNA of each subset was split evenly. Some clones are missing from TCRdb's copy, which holds only in-frame ones; the method was immunoSEQ multiplex PCR. The sample holds some 2,100,000 clones, nearly 97% seen once. The rearrangement joins TRBV7-2 to TRBJ2-1; 9 bases line up with TRBD2. The sequenced material came from naive CD4+ T cells sorted from blood. The sample's subset: CD45RA+ positively selected. This receptor was taken from a man younger than 30 in good health. The CDR3 DNA follows: TGTGCCAGCAGCTCGAGCGGGGGGTCTTACAATGAGCAGTTCTTC. Translation: CASSSSGGSYNEQFF.